The sequence of this T cell receptor beta chain was determined in a study of PD-L1 blockade in urothelial cancer. At the level of the study: Patients arrived having already received 0 to 3 prior chemotherapy regimens. General observations from the study: Durable-benefit patients showed greater tumor-associated blood clone expansion at 3 weeks.

Profiled with immunoSEQ multiplex PCR; TCRdb holds only in-frame clones, not every one. The sample holds about 130,000 clones, roughly 83% seen once. About this clone: Its target is not known.

From germline, CDR1 is MNHEY and CDR2 SVGAGI. V was clipped by 6 bases and J by 6 bases; unmatched bases: 5. The CDR3 covers 14 residues. Time point specified: peripheral blood 6 weeks after treatment start. The receptor was derived from a man in his forties or fifties with urothelial cancer. The genes are TRBV6-5 and TRBJ1-6; 7 bases fit TRBD1. Sample: PBMCs, taken around atezolizumab (anti-PD-L1) treatment. CDR3 sequence reads: CASSAGQLNSPLHF. The CDR3 coding sequence is TGTGCCAGCAGCGCGGGACAGCTTAATTCACCCCTCCACTTT.